This T cell receptor (beta chain) was found in a study of T-cell reconstitution after alpha-beta-depleted transplantation in children. This sample's TCRbeta library carried unique molecular identifier barcodes. TCRdb analysed the PCR reads with MiXCR anew, one entry per CDR3 protein. The table records some 490,000 distinct CDR3 sequences, around 13% of them present only once. This clonotype has at least ten counts. Germline CDR1 SGHRS, CDR2 YFSETQ. The V and J ends lost 0 bases and 2 bases respectively, with 9 bases between them. This CDR3 is 15 amino acids long. V and J are TRBV5-1 and TRBJ2-1; D is ambiguous. The sequencing here drew on PBMCs from the stem cell graft donor, taken from the stem cell graft. The receptor comes from a human donor who donated a stem cell graft to a child with combined immunodeficiency. As DNA, the CDR3 is TGCGCCAGCAGCTTGGGCAGGTATCCCTACAATGAGCAGTTCTTC. This sequence encodes CASSLGRYPYNEQFF.